The next 24 T cell receptor beta chains were all read from a single sample in a study of shared clonotypes between healthy human individuals. Assay: immunoSEQ multiplex PCR; the TCRdb copy retains only in-frame clones and omits some. The sample yields about 1.1 million clones, around 82% seen once. Material: memory CD4+ T cells from PBMCs. As to subset: CD45RA-negative fraction. These receptors originate from a man younger than 35 in good health. Some clones in this sample may be carry-over from other donors' samples.

The chain carries TRBV19 and TRBJ2-3, with TRBD1 as a possible D gene (6 bases). Germline V gene lookup returns CDR1 LNHDA and CDR2 SQIVND (reference sequence). CDR3 length: 15 residues. The V gene lost 4 bases and the J gene lost 6 bases, with 17 bases spanning the gap. The CDR3 bases are TGTGCCAGTAGTAGAGAAGGACAGCCCCTCGATACGCAGTATTTT. Translating gives CASSREGQPLDTQYF.

This clone was observed many times. CDR3 residues: CASSSRDSYEQYF. CDR3 bases: TGTGCCAGCAGCTCCCGGGACAGCTACGAGCAGTACTTC. The chain uses TRBV5-4 and TRBJ2-7, with 7 bases lining up with TRBD1. V was clipped by 3 bases and J by 3 bases; unmatched bases: 3. Germline loops: CDR1 SGHNT, CDR2 YYREEE (reference sequence). This CDR3 comprises 13 residues.

The rearrangement uses TRBV19 and TRBJ1-5; D is undetermined. The CDR3 has 13 residues. V was cut by 3 bases and J by 7 bases, with 10 bases left in between. The germline CDR1 and CDR2 sequences are LNHDA and SQIVND (reference sequence). The CDR3 spells CASSIRGGQPQHF. The CDR3 region has the DNA TGTGCCAGTAGTATCCGGGGTGGGCAGCCCCAGCATTTT.

This chain uses TRBV28 with TRBJ1-2, with TRBD1 matching 8 bases. In germline, CDR1 is MDHEN, CDR2 SYDVKM. The V gene end was trimmed by 6 bases and the J gene end by 0 bases; junction bases not matched to a gene: 6. This CDR3 region has 15 residues. Written as DNA, the CDR3 is TGTGCCAGCAGGGGGACAGGCATCGCTAACTATGGCTACACCTTC. This gives the protein CASRGTGIANYGYTF.

The chain combines TRBV6-5 with TRBJ2-7; weak D call: TRBD1 (5 bases). The V and J ends lost 7 bases and 0 bases respectively, with 10 bases between them. The germline gives CDR1 MNHEY, CDR2 SVGAGI. This CDR3 is 13 amino acids long. The CDR3 here is CASTPGFSYEQYF. DNA for the CDR3: TGTGCCAGCACCCCAGGGTTCTCCTACGAGCAGTACTTC.

V and J are TRBV7-7 and TRBJ2-2; D is unclear. V lost 7 bases and J 5 bases, leaving 11 bases between the germline ends. The CDR3 contains 13 residues. Germline V gene data show CDR1 as SSHAT and CDR2 as FNYEAQ (reference sequence). DNA for the CDR3: TGTGCCAGCACTCACTCCGGGACCGGGGAGCTGTTTTTT. Translation gives CASTHSGTGELFF. Full variable domain (missing parts from reference TRBV7-7 and TRBJ2-2): GAGVSQSPRYKVTKRGQDVTLRCDPISSHATLYWYQQALGQGPEFLTYFNYEAQPDKSGLPSDRFSAERPEGSISTLTIQRTEQRDSAMYRCASTHSGTGELFFGEGSRLTVL.

V and J are TRBV7-3 and TRBJ2-5; D might be TRBD2 (5 bases). Germline V CDR1 and CDR2: SGHTA, FQGTGA. This CDR3 spans 14 amino acids. V was pared by 5 bases and J by 5 bases, with 15 bases between. CDR3 amino acids: CASSRTGSGETQYF. The CDR3 region has the DNA TGTGCCAGCAGCAGAACGGGATCGGGGGAGACCCAGTACTTC.

This rearrangement joins TRBV27 to TRBJ1-2; D remains unclear. CDR3 length equals 13 residues. Trimming removed 8 bases at V and 0 bases at J, with 10 bases between. The germline gives CDR1 MNHEY, CDR2 SMNVEV (reference sequence). The CDR3 region has the DNA TGTGCCAGCTGCGCGGGCCCTAACTATGGCTACACCTTC. Translated: CASCAGPNYGYTF.

As to this clone: An end of the junction does not agree with germline; a read error may underlie this. The chain carries TRBV30 and TRBJ2-7; TRBD1 matches at 7 bases. Looked up from germline, CDR1 is GTSNPN and CDR2 is SVGIG (reference sequence). The CDR3 runs 13 residues. This CDR3 reads CTWSPQQGLEQYF. CDR3 DNA sequence: TGTACCTGGAGTCCCCAACAGGGGCTGGAGCAGTACTTC.

The rearrangement joins TRBV11-2 to TRBJ2-7; D assignment may be TRBD1 or TRBD2 (5 bases each). CDR1 SGHAT and CDR2 FQNNGV come from the germline V gene. The CDR3 is made up of 14 amino acids. The V end lost 6 bases, the J end lost 4 bases, and 16 bases lay between the germline ends. In DNA form, the CDR3 reads TGTGCCAGCAGTCCGGGGCTAGCCGGATACGAGCAGTACTTC. Its protein product is CASSPGLAGYEQYF.

This chain connects TRBV28 to TRBJ2-5, with 8 bases that match TRBD1. The germline CDR1 and CDR2 sequences are MDHEN and SYDVKM. V lost 7 bases to trimming and J lost 4 bases; unmatched junction nucleotides: 11. This CDR3 comprises 15 residues. CDR3 in amino acids: CASKIPGQERETQYF. The CDR3 DNA reads TGTGCCAGCAAAATCCCGGGACAGGAAAGAGAGACCCAGTACTTC.

The genes are TRBV4-1 and TRBJ2-2, with a possible D match to TRBD2 (5 bases). Germline V gene lookup returns CDR1 MGHRA and CDR2 YSYEKL. V lost 0 bases and J lost 8, with 7 bases in between. The CDR3 totals 13 residues. The CDR3 nucleotides are TGCGCCAGCAGCCAAGATCGGGAAGGGGAGCTGTTTTTT. This encodes CASSQDREGELFF.

The genes are TRBV7-3 and TRBJ2-1; D is ambiguous. The CDR3 consists of 15 residues. Germline V CDR1 and CDR2: SGHTA, FQGTGA. V lost 5 bases to trimming and J lost 7 bases, with 18 bases between them. CDR3 nucleotides: TGTGCCAGCAGCCTTGGGGTCTTTTCAGGAAATGAGCAGTTCTTC. It specifies CASSLGVFSGNEQFF.

This clone was observed a single time. The rearrangement links TRBV29-1 to TRBJ2-5; possible D gene TRBD2, 6 bases. With 4 bases removed from V and 2 bases from J, the gap between germline ends came to 29 bases. From germline, CDR1 is SQVTM and CDR2 ANQGSEA. The CDR3 covers 19 residues. The CDR3 loop reads CSVVVRGWISFGLQETQYF. CDR3 bases: TGCAGCGTTGTGGTACGGGGGTGGATTAGCTTTGGGCTGCAAGAGACCCAGTACTTC.

As DNA, the CDR3 is TGTGCCAGCAGCTCAGGGACAGGGGCTTTCTTT. This gives the protein CASSSGTGAFF. The chain links TRBV6-1 to TRBJ1-1; TRBD1 matches at 9 bases. This CDR3 region has 11 residues. J was trimmed by 11 bases and V by 6 bases; bases with no gene match: 4. Per the germline V gene, CDR1 is MNHNS and CDR2 is SASEGT.

V gene TRBV19 combines with J gene TRBJ1-4; perhaps TRBD1 as D (6 bases). Germline lookup yields CDR1 LNHDA and CDR2 SQIVND (reference sequence). V was clipped by 3 bases and J by 8 bases, with 13 bases between them. The CDR3 has 14 amino acids. The CDR3 loop is CASSMQGRYEKLFF. The CDR3 region has the DNA TGTGCCAGTAGTATGCAGGGGCGATACGAAAAACTGTTTTTT.

This chain uses TRBV30 with TRBJ1-2; a possible D gene is TRBD1 (5 bases). CDR3 size: 12 residues. Germline V gene data show CDR1 as GTSNPN and CDR2 as SVGIG (reference sequence). Trimming took 1 base from V and 7 from J, leaving 10 bases between them. The CDR3 loop is CAWSADSFGYTF. In DNA form, the CDR3 reads TGTGCCTGGAGTGCAGACAGTTTTGGCTACACCTTC.

V and J are TRBV28 and TRBJ1-3, with a weak D call TRBD1 (6 bases). The CDR3 totals 16 residues. In germline, CDR1 is MDHEN, CDR2 SYDVKM. V shed 6 bases and J shed 0 bases, with 15 bases lying between them. CDR3 bases: TGTGCCAGCAGCTCGGGGGGCGCTCTCTCTGGAAACACCATATATTTT. This translates into CASSSGGALSGNTIYF.

The chain is built from TRBV7-9 and TRBJ1-3; D is unclear. The CDR3 has 13 amino acids. The germline CDR1 and CDR2 sequences are SEHNR and FQNEAQ (reference sequence). The V end lost 3 bases, the J end lost 1 base, and 4 bases lay between the germline ends. The CDR3 loop reads CASSFGSGNTIYF. DNA for the CDR3: TGTGCCAGCAGCTTCGGATCTGGAAACACCATATATTTT.

This clone was recorded a few times. The chain combines TRBV15 with TRBJ2-5, with TRBD2 matching 10 bases. The germline V gene encodes CDR1 LNHNV and CDR2 YYDKDF (reference sequence). This CDR3 is 16 amino acids long. The V gene end was trimmed by 3 bases and the J gene end by 5 bases; junction bases not matched to a gene: 9. DNA for the CDR3: TGTGCCACCAGCAGGGAAGCGGGAGGGCCGTGGGAGACCCAGTACTTC. Translation: CATSREAGGPWETQYF.

The table lists this clone with a few counts. V and J are TRBV7-3 and TRBJ2-3, with 7 nucleotides matching TRBD2. Germline trimming cut 1 base from V and 2 bases from J; bases unmatched to any gene: 6. This CDR3 is built from 16 residues. Germline CDR1 and CDR2: SGHTA and FQGTGA. The CDR3 DNA sequence: TGTGCCAGCAGCTTAAGGGCTAGCGGCCTCACAGATACGCAGTATTTT. It codes for CASSLRASGLTDTQYF. Looking up the rest from reference TRBV7-3 and TRBJ2-3 gives the full variable domain: GAGVSQTPSNKVTEKGKYVELRCDPISGHTALYWYRQSLGQGPEFLIYFQGTGAADDSGLPNDRFFAVRPEGSVSTLKIQRTERGDSAVYLCASSLRASGLTDTQYFGPGTRLTVL.

This clone was seen just once. The sample contains more than one DNA sequence encoding this CDR3. The CDR3 DNA reads as TGTGCCACCAGCAGAGACGGGACAGGGTCCTACGAGCAGTACTTC. Its protein is CATSRDGTGSYEQYF. This rearrangement joins TRBV15 to TRBJ2-7; TRBD1 matches at 9 bases. CDR1 is LNHNV, CDR2 YYDKDF, per germline (reference sequence). After removal of 0 bases from V and 1 base from J, the junction contained 1 base not matched to a gene. There are 15 residues in the CDR3.

The chain joins TRBV5-1 to TRBJ2-1, with TRBD2 identical over 9 bases. The germline CDR1 and CDR2 sequences are SGHRS and YFSETQ. There are 15 residues in the CDR3. J was trimmed by 4 bases and V by 1 base; bases with no gene match: 3. Here the CDR3 DNA reads TGCGCCAGCAGCTTGCCAGCGGGAGGTTACAATGAGCAGTTCTTC. Translation gives CASSLPAGGYNEQFF. Drawing the rest from reference TRBV5-1 and TRBJ2-1, the complete variable domain is KAGVTQTPRYLIKTRGQQVTLSCSPISGHRSVSWYQQTPGQGLQFLFEYFSETQRNKGNFPGRFSGRQFSNSRSEMNVSTLELGDSALYLCASSLPAGGYNEQFFGPGTRLTVL.

V gene TRBV19 combines with J gene TRBJ1-5, with a tentative D call TRBD1 (5 bases). V shed 4 bases and J shed 8 bases, with 21 bases lying between them. Looked up from germline, CDR1 is LNHDA and CDR2 is SQIVND (reference sequence). The CDR3 totals 16 residues. The CDR3: CASSTHGTPSGEPQHF. CDR3 bases: TGTGCCAGTAGTACTCACGGGACGCCGTCCGGGGAGCCCCAGCATTTT.